This is a list of T cell receptor beta chains from one sample in a study of breast tumors, draining lymph nodes, adjacent tissues. Each CDR3 protein gets one entry after TCRdb re-called the multiplex PCR reads with MiXCR. There are some 250,000 distinct CDR3 sequences in the sample; 34% occur only once, and 3% to 4.5% lies in the top ten. The material sequenced was axillary lymph node tissue. These TCRs come from a female donor with breast cancer. Some clones in this sample may be carry-over from other donors' samples. Each CDR3 is given with its conserved first and last residue. The D gene is left open where the match is weak. The listing skips clone size in some rows; elsewhere it reads once, few, many or a size class.

TRBJ1-3 | TRBV12-3/TRBV12-4 | many | NA | CASSPQWPSGNTIYF | TGTGCCAGCAGTCCACAGTGGCCCTCTGGAAACACCATATATTTT
TRBJ1-2 | TRBV27 | NA | NA | CASSLTGAANYGYTF | TGTGCCAGCAGCTTGACAGGAGCAGCTAACTATGGCTACACCTTC
TRBJ2-3 | TRBV6-5 | many | NA | CASSYGGSLTDTQYF | TGTGCCAGCAGTTACGGGGGCTCCTTGACAGATACGCAGTATTTT
TRBJ2-3 | TRBV25-1 | NA | TRBD2 | CASRHSDQREASTDTQYF | TGTGCCAGCCGACACTCGGACCAGCGGGAGGCTAGCACAGATACGCAGTATTTT
TRBJ1-2 | TRBV19 | NA | NA | CASKHQNYGYTF | TGTGCCAGTAAGCACCAGAACTATGGCTACACCTTC
TRBJ1-6 | TRBV6-2/TRBV6-3 | many | NA | CASSRLGPNSPLHF | TGTGCCAGCAGTAGGCTGGGACCTAATTCACCCCTCCACTTT
TRBJ2-7 | TRBV5-1 | many | NA | CASSLNLGTRQGGLSYEQYF | TGCGCCAGCAGCTTGAACCTCGGGACGAGACAGGGAGGGCTCTCCTACGAGCAGTACTTC
TRBJ1-4 | TRBV6-6 | NA | NA | CASSYEIGKLFF | TGTGCCAGCAGTTACGAGATAGGGAAACTGTTTTTT
TRBJ2-1 | TRBV12-3/TRBV12-4 | many | NA | CASSFGLIPLNEQFF | TGTGCCAGCAGTTTCGGCCTAATCCCTTTGAATGAGCAGTTCTTC
TRBJ2-5 | TRBV10-3 | few | TRBD1 | CATGQGGETQYF | TGTGCCACTGGACAGGGTGGGGAGACCCAGTACTTC
TRBJ1-4 | TRBV2 | many | NA | CASSTNHGGGRDEKLFF | TGTGCCAGCAGTACCAACCATGGGGGGGGCCGTGATGAAAAACTGTTTTTT
TRBJ2-3 | TRBV3-1 | NA | TRBD2 | CASSLSSGRAGDTQYF | TGTGCCAGCAGCCTCTCCAGCGGGAGGGCCGGAGATACGCAGTATTTT
TRBJ2-3 | TRBV18 | many | NA | CASEEDSTDTQYF | TGTGCCAGCGAAGAAGACAGCACAGATACGCAGTATTTT
TRBJ2-7 | TRBV20-1 | NA | NA | CSAAGLDEQYF | TGCAGTGCCGCCGGGCTCGACGAGCAGTACTTC
TRBJ2-2 | TRBV2 | many | TRBD2 | CASSRGTINTGELFF | TGTGCCAGCAGCCGCGGGACTATTAACACCGGGGAGCTGTTTTTT
TRBJ1-5 | TRBV10-2 | NA | NA | CANSGGGLGQPQHF | TGCGCCAACAGTGGGGGGGGGCTGGGTCAGCCCCAGCATTTT